Following are 4 T cell receptor beta chains from one sample sequenced in a study of cytomegalovirus exposure and HLA in healthy donors. The PCR made use of 60 Vbeta and 13 Jbeta primers. Method: immunoSEQ multiplex PCR; TCRdb's copy keeps in-frame clones and lacks some. Seen here are roughly 100,000 clones, around 83% observed once, and the top ten hold roughly 3.8%. The sample consisted of PBMCs. The receptors stem from a female donor in good health and CMV-seropositive.

This clone was detected once. The chain combines TRBV6-1 with TRBJ1-2; possible D gene TRBD1, 5 bases. Germline assignment: CDR1 MNHNS and CDR2 SASEGT. This CDR3 is built from 15 residues. Deletions cut 7 bases from V and 4 bases from J, with 19 bases between. In DNA, the CDR3 is TGTGCCAGCAATAGTCCCGGGACGGGAGGCTATGGCTACACCTTC. Translated: CASNSPGTGGYGYTF.

The chain has TRBV5-4 and TRBJ2-7; possible D gene TRBD2, 5 bases. Trimming shortened V by 0 bases and J by 3 bases, and 16 bases separated the two germline ends. Germline V lookup: CDR1 SGHNT, CDR2 YYREEE (reference sequence). The CDR3 has 16 amino acids. CDR3 in amino acids: CASSLEPGKVGYEQYF. CDR3 DNA sequence: TGTGCCAGCAGCTTGGAGCCGGGAAAAGTGGGCTACGAGCAGTACTTC.

The chain employs TRBV6-5 and TRBJ2-7; 8 nucleotides match TRBD1. Germline V gene lookup returns CDR1 MNHEY and CDR2 SVGAGI. The CDR3 covers 14 residues. Trimming at V came to 2 bases and at J to 5 bases, leaving 5 bases not matched to a gene. Written as DNA, the CDR3 is TGTGCCAGCAGTTACGGGGGACAGGCCGACGAGCAGTACTTC. This codes for CASSYGGQADEQYF.

V and J are TRBV28 and TRBJ1-2; 9 bases map to TRBD1. Germline V gene lookup returns CDR1 MDHEN and CDR2 SYDVKM. Trimming removed 5 bases from V and 2 bases from J; junction bases left unmatched: 3. This CDR3 spans 14 amino acids. The CDR3 nucleotides are TGTGCCAGCAGTATAACAGGGGGCAACTATGGCTACACCTTC. As protein: CASSITGGNYGYTF.